These T cell receptor beta chains were read from a single sample in a study of shared clonotypes between healthy human individuals. Assay: immunoSEQ multiplex PCR; the TCRdb copy retains only in-frame clones and omits some. This sample carries over a million clones, around three quarters of them seen once, and the ten largest clones take under 0.8%. The sequenced sample was memory CD4+ T cells from PBMCs. Receptors were obtained from a man younger than 35 in good health. Some clones in this sample may be carry-over from other donors' samples. Both conserved end residues are trimmed from each CDR3. Fields, in order: D gene, J gene, V gene, CDR3 protein. A D gene is named only where the DNA matches it firmly.

D: TRBD2; J: TRBJ2-7; V: TRBV6-4; CDR3: ASSVLAGYEQY
D: NA; J: TRBJ2-2; V: TRBV11-1; CDR3: ASRPYMAGELF
D: NA; J: TRBJ2-6; V: TRBV28; CDR3: ASSPAGTPALSGANVLT
D: TRBD2; J: TRBJ2-1; V: TRBV5-1; CDR3: ASRGTSVNEQF
D: TRBD2; J: TRBJ2-7; V: TRBV19; CDR3: ASRGAGAVSYEQY
D: NA; J: TRBJ2-7; V: TRBV29-1; CDR3: SVAAHSYEQY
D: NA; J: TRBJ2-7; V: TRBV25-1; CDR3: ASSFKANSYEQY
D: TRBD2; J: TRBJ2-1; V: TRBV9; CDR3: ASSPRKGEAGGYNEQF
D: TRBD2; J: TRBJ2-1; V: TRBV16; CDR3: ASSHTGLGGNEQF
D: NA; J: TRBJ1-1; V: TRBV6-5; CDR3: ASSYQGQLNTEAF
D: NA; J: TRBJ1-5; V: TRBV27; CDR3: ASSFSREVGQPQH
D: TRBD2; J: TRBJ2-1; V: TRBV30; CDR3: AWSARLAGGSNEQF
D: TRBD1; J: TRBJ1-1; V: TRBV10-3; CDR3: AISEGTGGSLYTEAF
D: NA; J: TRBJ2-1; V: TRBV25-1; CDR3: ASSELGTGIQYNEQF
D: NA; J: TRBJ2-7; V: TRBV5-6; CDR3: ASSLPGYEQY
D: TRBD1; J: TRBJ1-3; V: TRBV4-3; CDR3: ASSQRTGLSGNTIY
D: TRBD1; J: TRBJ1-2; V: TRBV15; CDR3: ATRAPGGTGYGYT
D: TRBD1; J: TRBJ2-7; V: TRBV7-9; CDR3: ASSSNPGGYEQY
D: NA; J: TRBJ2-1; V: TRBV9; CDR3: ASSVISLGNEQF
D: NA; J: TRBJ2-1; V: TRBV13; CDR3: ASSLVRGNEQF
D: NA; J: TRBJ1-5; V: TRBV2; CDR3: ASSERAINQPQH
D: NA; J: TRBJ1-1; V: TRBV4-1; CDR3: ASSQVGLNTEAF
D: NA; J: TRBJ2-4; V: TRBV9; CDR3: ASSGHRVVDIQY